Listed here is a single T cell receptor (beta chain). Which antigen it targets is not known. Base qualities are not at hand, and no much larger clone is one base apart. The library was made by the immunoSEQ multiplex PCR assay. The multiplex PCR relied on a mix of 60 forward primers for TCR Vbeta segments and 13 reverse primers for TCR Jbeta segments. A multiplex PCR assay on genomic DNA amplified the CDR3 region of rearranged TCR beta genes. On the Illumina HiSeq System, the amplified TCR beta libraries were sequenced as 87-base-pair reads. Processing in the source paper ran as follows. Across the 670 or so repertoires, a later analysis counted 60 million to 90 million unique TCR beta chains, around 11 million of which were shared by at least two donors. A nearest-neighbor algorithm error-corrected the raw reads and collapsed the reads into unique sequences, merging closely related sequences to remove PCR and sequencing errors. Alignment of CDR3 sequences to IMGT reference sequences was used to assign V, D and J gene segments. For a sequence to be retained, a match of at least six nucleotides was required to both a V gene segment and a J gene segment. Rearrangements were called productive when the CDR3 lacked stop codons and stayed in frame with V and J; all others were non-productive. CDR3 was defined according to IMGT convention as the region running from the second conserved V-encoded cysteine to the conserved J-encoded phenylalanine. The earlier analysis of 587 of the donors excluded any sequence lacking an unambiguous match to a single V gene segment. In an earlier analysis of more than 500 of the donors, a V segment was called functional when productive rearrangements were above 56.7%, and segregating when the standard deviation between donors exceeded 5%. To diagnose cytomegalovirus status from the catalog of TCR beta chain sequences, a statistical classification framework was built. A later analysis assigned V and J genes by comparing TCR nucleotide sequences with IMGT/GENE-DB human TR gene sequences. The TCRdist pipeline was used in a later analysis to assign CDR3 sequences and most-parsimonious VDJ recombination scenarios. In a later analysis, each TCR beta chain was defined by its CDR3 amino acid sequence together with its V-gene family, and reads lacking a unique V-gene family were excluded. A later analysis removed several hundred highly shared, low-generation-probability nucleotide sequences to deal with suspected cross-contamination and a sequencing artifact. In a later analysis, a clonal expansion index was calculated for each public chain from normalized within-repertoire ranks of inferred template counts. Generation probabilities in a later analysis came from a VDJ recombination model fitted to out-of-frame rearrangements, and those results were checked against IGoR. A later analysis scored TCR-TCR, TCR-HLA and TCR-CMV co-occurrence with hypergeometric tests, applying a repertoire-size bias correction to TCR pairs. A later analysis estimated false discovery rates by permuting HLA or CMV assignments 20 times. In a later analysis, co-occurring TCRs were grouped using DBSCAN, with TCRdist sequence similarity added in when clustering inside HLA-allele-positive subsets. Repertoires with fewer than 30,000 or more than 120,000 public chains, plus five repertoires with anomalous nucleotide sharing, were excluded from co-occurrence clustering. TCRdb obtained this table from immuneACCESS and retained in-frame rearrangements with V and J assigned. These tables miss some clones; where compared with another copy, unresolved V genes account for less than half of the shortfall, and the remainder is unexplained. V and J calls and clone size are copied from that table; D and trimming were computed from the DNA. The table for this sample lists 73,000 or so clones; 73% of them were counted only once. The ten largest clonotypes hold more than 15% of the sample.

There are 15 amino acids in the CDR3, from cysteine to phenylalanine inclusive. Just the 45-base CDR3 DNA is kept, in frame starting at base 1. Between the V and J ends, shortened by 7 bases and 0 bases respectively, the junction contains 16 bases. CDR1 and CDR2 are read off the germline V gene (reference sequence) as MNHEY and SMNVEV. This sample stems from a study of cytomegalovirus exposure and HLA in healthy donors (dated by TCRdb to 2016 to 2017). About the investigation overall: An earlier analysis of fewer than 750 of the donors reported about 260 Gb of sequence data and about 120 million unique TCR beta sequences obtained from some 170 million T cells. Roughly 310 gigabases of sequencing data and tens of millions of unique TCR sequences were included in an early release covering 550 to 650 HLA-typed donors. Among the roughly 400 genotyped donors, approximately 81% belonged to the genetic ancestry cluster associated with self-reported Caucasian donors. The aim of the study was to test whether cataloging public T cell receptors could identify signatures of past pathogen exposure. The study used immunosequencing to profile the T cell repertoires of approximately 650 subjects and linked those repertoires to cytomegalovirus serostatus. Along with the 666-subject first cohort, a separate validation cohort of over a hundred different subjects was used. To predict cytomegalovirus infection status, the study combined high-throughput TCR immunosequencing, statistical association of individual TCRs with disease status, and machine learning. In a later analysis, previously published TCR beta repertoires from hundreds of donors were re-analyzed and high-resolution HLA genotyping was added so that TCR occurrence patterns could be studied. In the later analysis, no new phenotypic data were used to find candidate immune exposures; instead, reliance was placed on TCR beta sequences and their occurrence across donors. To decide whether each TCR beta V gene segment behaved as functional or pseudogenic, an earlier analysis of fewer than 750 of the donors relied on high-throughput TCR beta sequencing. Donor age, sex, ethnicity and CMV serostatus were collected together with the repertoire data. A later genetic analysis used genome-wide SNP genotypes for 398 of the 666 donors, treating that subset as a discovery cohort. All discovery cohort repertoires had been generated using a single sequencing platform. Class I and class II HLA loci were covered by the typing at four-digit resolution. Typing coverage differed by locus: A, B, C, DRB1 and DQB1 were typed in about 629-640 donors, DQA1 in 500 to 550, DPA1 in around 600, and DPB1 in 400 to 480. Roughly five DR-DQ haplotypes were handled as single units for association and clustering, since linkage in the cohort was strong. Among a few hundred genotyped donors of the cohort, an average of about 240,000 unique TCR beta nucleotide sequences were sequenced per donor, roughly a sixth of them non-productive. General findings and caveats noted by the study authors: The only immune exposure information available for the cohort was CMV serostatus. The classifier was reported to diagnose cytomegalovirus status with high specificity and sensitivity in both the original and validation cohorts. In a later genetic analysis, fewer N-insertions in productive TCRs were reported among donors in an Asian-associated ancestry cluster than the approximately 670-donor mean. In an earlier analysis of about 600 of the donors, most TCR beta V segments appeared in productive rearrangements about 90% or about 30% of the time, broadly matching IMGT annotations. When HLA alleles, especially DR and DQ, strongly co-occurred, attributing TCR associations to individual alleles was difficult. The authors suggested that the approach could potentially be generalized to other disease states and immunological phenotypes. In a later analysis, most CMV-associated TCR beta chains were found to appear HLA-restricted, with HLA associations seemingly driven largely by CMV exposure. While some public TCRs were present in many individuals, most TCR sequences turned up only very rarely across donors. A total of roughly 160 TCR beta chains were listed by the study as associated with cytomegalovirus. A further reported finding was that TCR beta sequences accurately predicted the HLA-A and HLA-B alleles for most subjects in the first cohort. A cluster of highly shared sequence variants was judged likely to be a technical artifact of the sequencing pipeline. The 87-base-pair reads could not distinguish some IMGT-functional V segments, including TRBV6-2 and TRBV6-3, so those segments were excluded. In vitro tests confirmed that a few of the cytomegalovirus-associated TCR beta chains recognize cytomegalovirus antigens. The presence/absence analyses assumed that sequencing depth was roughly uniform across donors, and that assumption may not be true. This cohort had only TCR beta chains sequenced, and the lack of alpha or paired-chain data limited which features could be detected. Linkage disequilibrium might explain the correlated functional status among segregating V segments, but an unknown experimental factor could not be ruled out. A later analysis reported that several top co-occurrence clusters appeared linked to parvovirus B19, influenza, CMV and Epstein-Barr virus. A later analysis found that HLA-associated TCR beta chains were more clonally expanded and had lower generation probabilities than equally common non-associated chains. HLA typing was unavailable for some donors at each locus, so association tests used only the typed subset. At a false discovery rate of 0.05, a later analysis linked fewer than 20,000 TCR beta sequences to specific HLA alleles. A later analysis found that TCR association rates varied across HLA loci, with DRB1 alleles showing the most associated TCRs and HLA-C alleles the fewest. Fewer than 20 rarely observed V segments, including chromosome 9 orphons, were excluded from the earlier analysis of several hundred of the donors because counts were too low. A later genetic analysis associated a missense DCLRE1C variant with V-gene and J-gene trimming of TCR beta chains, and an independent cohort replicated the association.

The cohort was made up of several hundred healthy bone marrow donors. At the time of sampling, all cohort members were nominally healthy, though unrecorded immune exposures were likely present. The donor tested CMV seropositive, placing the donor among the roughly 270 seropositive members of the cohort. A peripheral blood sample was provided by each donor, and peripheral blood mononuclear cells were used for TCR beta sequencing. The Qiagen DNeasy Blood Extraction Kit was used to extract genomic DNA from the blood cell samples. The receptor chain draws on TRBV27 and TRBJ2-7; TRBD2 could be the D gene, as 6 bases match. The receptor's source is a woman in her forties in good health and CMV-seropositive. Sequenced: PBMCs. The nucleotides are TGTGCCAGCACTCCGGCAGGGCGGGGCTCCTACGAGCAGTACTTC. Its amino acids are CASTPAGRGSYEQYF.